A selection of T cell receptor beta chains follows, all from one sample in a study of regulatory T cells in long-lasting Graves disease. A single record per CDR3 protein comes from TCRdb applying MiXCR to the multiplex PCR reads. The table lists 450,000 to 700,000 distinct CDR3 sequences, 13% of them singletons. This sample was also put to use in a study of T cells in Graves' hyperthyroidism and ophthalmopathy.

This material consisted of peripheral blood mononuclear cells (PBMCs), taken at new diagnosis, from a patient treated with antithyroid drugs. The source is a young man with Graves disease. Each CDR3 is given with its conserved first and last residue. Each record gives: V gene, clone size, J gene, D gene, CDR3 DNA, CDR3 protein. A D gene is named only where the DNA matches it firmly. Clone sizes are given selectively: once, few, many, or a class where the clone is expanded.

TRBV29-1	few	TRBJ2-1	-	TGCAGCGTTGAGCTGGGGAGGCCGGAGACCATCTCCTACAATGAGCAGTTCTTC	CSVELGRPETISYNEQFF
TRBV20-1	-	TRBJ1-2	-	TGCAGTGCTAGAGGAGACATTCTTCGGCATGGCTACACCTTC	CSARGDILRHGYTF
TRBV20-1	many	TRBJ1-5	TRBD1	TGCAGTGCTATCCAGGGGGCTCGCAATCAGCCCCAGCATTTT	CSAIQGARNQPQHF
TRBV2	-	TRBJ2-7	TRBD1	TGTGCCAGCACCAGGGGGTCGATGGACGAGCAGTACTTC	CASTRGSMDEQYF
TRBV20-1	-	TRBJ2-3	-	TGCAGTGCTATAGTACGGGATGATGGCACAGATACGCAGTATTTT	CSAIVRDDGTDTQYF
TRBV29-1	many	TRBJ2-1	-	TGCAGCGTTGACGGGCTAGATGATAGCTCCTACAATGAGCAGTTCTTC	CSVDGLDDSSYNEQFF
TRBV18	-	TRBJ1-1	-	TGTGCCAGCTCAGAAGGGGCGAAAACTGAAGCTTTCTTT	CASSEGAKTEAFF
TRBV5-1	many	TRBJ1-2	TRBD1	TGCGCCAGCAGCGGGGGACAGAACCGTCGTGGCTACACCTTC	CASSGGQNRRGYTF
TRBV3-1	-	TRBJ2-4	-	TGTGCCAGCAGCCAAGGCGTGAGGGCCAAAAACATTCAGTACTTC	CASSQGVRAKNIQYF
TRBV9	few	TRBJ2-3	TRBD2	TGTGCCACTCCGGAGGAGCGGGAGGCCACAGATACGCAGTATTTT	CATPEEREATDTQYF
TRBV15	-	TRBJ2-5	TRBD2	TGTGCCACCAGCAGAGATTTCGGGAGGGCCGTGCAGACCCAGTACTTC	CATSRDFGRAVQTQYF